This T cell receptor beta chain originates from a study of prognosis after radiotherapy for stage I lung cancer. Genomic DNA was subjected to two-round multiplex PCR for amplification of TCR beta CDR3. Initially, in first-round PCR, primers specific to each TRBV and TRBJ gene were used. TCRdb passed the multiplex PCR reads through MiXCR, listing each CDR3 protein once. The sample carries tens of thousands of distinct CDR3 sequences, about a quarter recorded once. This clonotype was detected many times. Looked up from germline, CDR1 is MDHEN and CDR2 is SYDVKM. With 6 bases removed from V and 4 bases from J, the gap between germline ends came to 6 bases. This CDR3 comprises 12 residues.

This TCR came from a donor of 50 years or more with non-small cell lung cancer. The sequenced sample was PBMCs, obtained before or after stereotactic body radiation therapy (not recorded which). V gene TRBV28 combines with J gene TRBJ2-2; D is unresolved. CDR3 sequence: CASRGSTGELFF. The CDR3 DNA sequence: TGTGCCAGCAGGGGTTCCACCGGGGAGCTGTTTTTT.